This T cell receptor beta chain was captured in a study of cytotoxic CD8 clonotypes in ibrutinib-treated CLL. Broader study findings: Among the clonotypes, public ones were uncommon and contracted or held stable on treatment. Clonality at baseline surpassed age-matched healthy donors and tracked circulating CD8+ T-cell counts. Sustained-remission and progressing patients diverged in sampling times.

About this clone: Antigen specificity is unknown.

Trimming cost V 11 bases and J 0 bases, with 11 bases left between them. The CDR3 spans 14 residues. The germline gives CDR1 MNHEY, CDR2 SVGAGI. The table came from immunoSEQ multiplex PCR; TCRdb's copy has only in-frame clones and leaves some out. In the table there are about 160,000 clones, around nine tenths of which are singletons. This TCR derives from a human donor with chronic lymphocytic leukemia. The chain has TRBV6-5 and TRBJ2-6; a weak D match, TRBD1 (5 bases). The sample in question was PBMCs, obtained at disease progression, from a patient treated with ibrutinib. The CDR3 protein is CACGRGSGANVLTF. CDR3 nucleotide sequence: TGTGCCTGTGGAAGGGGCTCTGGGGCCAACGTCCTGACTTTC.